This T cell receptor (beta chain) was observed in a study of identical twins. In its sample, this clonotype was seen a few times. Its antigen remains unknown. TCRdb re-derived calls from the 5' RACE reads in MiXCR, one entry per CDR3 protein. This table holds 550,000 to 800,000 distinct CDR3 sequences, around 7.5% found once. The study's findings and limits: Part of the zero-insertion signal could reflect confounding by invariant MAIT and iNKT cells. Whereas memory repertoires showed no such difference, abundant cord blood beta clonotypes carried fewer insertions. Out-of-frame TCR alpha sharing observed in monozygotic twins exceeded model estimates.

Trimming removed 5 bases at V and 0 bases at J, with 21 bases between. This CDR3 spans 18 amino acids. A further study also used this sample, focusing on yellow fever vaccine responses in identical twins. This second report adds: Reportedly, the response of twins' T cells to the vaccine seemed partly convergent, partly personalized.

This sequence originates from a woman aged 18-30 years in good health. The chain combines TRBV12-3 or TRBV12-4 with TRBJ2-3; perhaps TRBD2 as D (7 bases). Sample: PBMCs. CDR3 protein: CASSRRGLGGASTDTQYF. DNA for the CDR3: TGTGCCAGCAGTCGGAGAGGACTAGGGGGGGCTAGCACAGATACGCAGTATTTT.